The 5 T cell receptor beta chains in this list originate from one sample, sequenced in a study of beta chain features in type 1 diabetes. Expressed TCRB transcripts were sequenced because the entire RNA isolate underwent reverse transcription. Method: immunoSEQ multiplex PCR; TCRdb's copy keeps in-frame clones and lacks some. This table has about 660,000 clones, roughly 13% appearing once. These receptors lack a known antigen. Overall study results and limits: When Type 1 diabetes patients were examined, their TCRB CDR3s proved moderately but significantly shorter in all four CD4+ subsets.

The specimen was naive CD4+ T cells from blood. The source of these receptors is a man aged 18 to 30 with type 1 diabetes.

This clone has just a few counts. One junction end disagrees with the germline gene, perhaps due to a read error. The chain carries TRBV28 and TRBJ2-2; D might be TRBD2 (6 bases). CDR1 and CDR2 from the germline V gene are MDHEN and SYDVKM. This CDR3 spans 11 amino acids. CDR3 amino acids: CASSFWGVLFF. The CDR3 nucleotides are TGTGCCAGCAGTTTTTGGGGGGTGCTGTTTTTT.

This clone was observed a handful of times. The rearrangement links TRBV11-3 to TRBJ1-1; D not certain. The germline V gene has CDR1 SGHNT and CDR2 YENEEA. V lost 3 bases and J lost 1, with 6 bases in between. CDR3 length equals 13 residues. This CDR3 is CASSLGSNTEAFF. DNA of the CDR3: TGTGCCAGCAGCTTGGGTTCGAACACTGAAGCTTTCTTT.

This clone was seen more than once but under ten times. The chain has TRBV11-2 and TRBJ2-1; TRBD2 agrees at 8 bases. The V gene's germline CDR1 is SGHAT and CDR2 FQNNGV. This CDR3 region has 18 residues. J was trimmed by 6 bases and V by 3 bases; bases with no gene match: 16. The CDR3 coding sequence is TGTGCCAGCAGCTTCCGCGCGCCACCGCGGGAGGTTGTCAATGAGCAGTTCTTC. Its translation is CASSFRAPPREVVNEQFF.

This clone was observed a few times. V gene TRBV9 combines with J gene TRBJ2-2; TRBD1 is a possible D gene (5 bases). CDR1 SGDLS and CDR2 YYNGEE come from the germline V gene. CDR3 length equals 14 residues. The V end was cut by 3 bases, the J end by 4 bases, with 10 bases between. CDR3 amino acids: CASSADSTTGELFF. For the CDR3, the DNA is TGTGCCAGCAGCGCCGACAGCACCACCGGGGAGCTGTTTTTT.

The chain recombines TRBV7-2 with TRBJ1-5; D ambiguous. Deletions cut 5 bases from V and 4 bases from J, with 9 bases between. The CDR3 consists of 13 residues. CDR1 and CDR2 (germline): SGHTA, FQGNSA. CDR3 sequence (DNA): TGTGCCAGCAGCCCAGGAGAAAATCAGCCCCAGCATTTT. Protein: CASSPGENQPQHF.